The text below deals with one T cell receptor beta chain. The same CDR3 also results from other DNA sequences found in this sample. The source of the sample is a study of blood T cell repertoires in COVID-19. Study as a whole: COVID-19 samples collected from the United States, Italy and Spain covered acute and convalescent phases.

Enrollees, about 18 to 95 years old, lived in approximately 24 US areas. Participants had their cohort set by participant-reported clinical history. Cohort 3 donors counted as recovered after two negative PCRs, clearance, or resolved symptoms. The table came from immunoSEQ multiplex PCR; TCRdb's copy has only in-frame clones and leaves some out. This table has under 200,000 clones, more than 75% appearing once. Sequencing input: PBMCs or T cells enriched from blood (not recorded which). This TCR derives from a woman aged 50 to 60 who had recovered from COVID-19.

CDR3 DNA sequence: TGTGCCAGTAGTATTCGGGATAGCAATCAGCCCCAGCATTTT. It is translated as CASSIRDSNQPQHF. The chain links TRBV19 to TRBJ1-5; the D is unclear. There are 14 residues in the CDR3. Looked up from germline, CDR1 is LNHDA and CDR2 is SQIVND (reference sequence). With 3 bases removed from V and 0 bases from J, the gap between germline ends came to 6 bases.